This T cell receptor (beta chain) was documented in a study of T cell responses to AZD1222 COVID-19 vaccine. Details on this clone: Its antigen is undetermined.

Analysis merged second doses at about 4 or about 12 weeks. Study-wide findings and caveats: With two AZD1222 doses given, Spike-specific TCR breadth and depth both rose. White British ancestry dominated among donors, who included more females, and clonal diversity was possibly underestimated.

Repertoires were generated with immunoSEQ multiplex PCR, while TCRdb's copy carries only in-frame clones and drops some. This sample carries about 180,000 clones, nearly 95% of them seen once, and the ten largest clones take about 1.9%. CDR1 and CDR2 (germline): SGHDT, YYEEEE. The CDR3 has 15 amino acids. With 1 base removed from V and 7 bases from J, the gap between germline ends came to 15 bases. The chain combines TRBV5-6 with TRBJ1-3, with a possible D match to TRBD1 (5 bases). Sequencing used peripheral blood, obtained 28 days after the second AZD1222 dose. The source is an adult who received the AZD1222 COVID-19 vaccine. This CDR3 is CASSLPPGNRNTIYF. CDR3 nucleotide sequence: TGTGCCAGCAGCTTGCCCCCGGGTAACAGGAACACCATATATTTT. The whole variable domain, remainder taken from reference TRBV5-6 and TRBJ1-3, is DAGVTQSPTHLIKTRGQQVTLRCSPKSGHDTVSWYQQALGQGPQFIFQYYEEEERQRGNFPDRFSGHQFPNYSSELNVNALLLGDSALYLCASSLPPGNRNTIYFGEGSWLTVV.